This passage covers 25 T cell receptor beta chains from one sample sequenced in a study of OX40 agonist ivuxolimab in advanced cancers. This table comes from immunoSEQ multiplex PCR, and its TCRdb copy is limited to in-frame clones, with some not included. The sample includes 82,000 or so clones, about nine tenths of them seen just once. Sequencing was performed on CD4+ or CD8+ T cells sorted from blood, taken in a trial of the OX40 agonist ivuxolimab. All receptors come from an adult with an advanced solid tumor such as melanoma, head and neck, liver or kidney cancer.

CDR3 DNA sequence: TGTGCCATCAGTGAGGGAGCTCCCGGGGAGCTGTTTTTT. Translated, it gives CAISEGAPGELFF. V usage is TRBV10-3 and J usage is TRBJ2-2; D is unclear. CDR3 length equals 13 residues. Germline lookup yields CDR1 ENHRY and CDR2 SYGVKD. Deletions cut 2 bases from V and 6 bases from J, with 7 bases between.

The CDR3 DNA sequence: TGTGCCAGTAGTATACTCCGGGAATCCATGGGGACCTACAATGAGCAGTTCTTC. Its protein is CASSILRESMGTYNEQFF. The rearrangement uses TRBV19 and TRBJ2-1; maybe TRBD2 (5 bases). The CDR3 has 18 residues. With 2 bases removed from V and 2 bases from J, the gap between germline ends came to 19 bases. Germline V CDR1 and CDR2: LNHDA, SQIVND (reference sequence).

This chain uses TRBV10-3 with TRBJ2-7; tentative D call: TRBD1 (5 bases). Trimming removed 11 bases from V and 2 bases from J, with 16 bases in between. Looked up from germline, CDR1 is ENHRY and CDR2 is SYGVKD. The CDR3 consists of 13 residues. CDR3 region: CAARQGSAYEQYF. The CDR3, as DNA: TGTGCCGCCCGGCAGGGATCCGCCTACGAGCAGTACTTC.

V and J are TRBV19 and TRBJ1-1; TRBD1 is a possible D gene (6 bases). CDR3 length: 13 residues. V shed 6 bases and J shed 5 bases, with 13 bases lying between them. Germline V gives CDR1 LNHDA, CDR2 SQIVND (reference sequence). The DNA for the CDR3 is TGTGCCAGTAGGACAGGATGGGAAACTGAAGCTTTCTTT. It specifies CASRTGWETEAFF.

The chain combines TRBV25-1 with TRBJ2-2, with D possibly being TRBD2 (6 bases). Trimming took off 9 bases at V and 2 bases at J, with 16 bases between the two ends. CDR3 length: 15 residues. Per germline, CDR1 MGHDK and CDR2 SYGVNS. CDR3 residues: CARHNREENTGELFF. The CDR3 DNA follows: TGTGCCAGGCACAATAGGGAGGAAAACACCGGGGAGCTGTTTTTT.

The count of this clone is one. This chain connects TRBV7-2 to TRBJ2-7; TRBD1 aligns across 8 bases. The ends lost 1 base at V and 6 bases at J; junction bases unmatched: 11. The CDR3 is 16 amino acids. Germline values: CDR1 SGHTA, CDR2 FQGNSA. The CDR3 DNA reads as TGTGCCAGCAGCTTAGGAAGTGGACAGGGCAACCCCGAGCAGTACTTC. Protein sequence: CASSLGSGQGNPEQYF.

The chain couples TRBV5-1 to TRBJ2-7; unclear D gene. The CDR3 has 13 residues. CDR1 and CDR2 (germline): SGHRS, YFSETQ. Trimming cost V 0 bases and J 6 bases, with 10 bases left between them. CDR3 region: CASSLDPRSEQYF. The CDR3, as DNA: TGCGCCAGCAGCTTGGACCCCAGAAGCGAGCAGTACTTC.

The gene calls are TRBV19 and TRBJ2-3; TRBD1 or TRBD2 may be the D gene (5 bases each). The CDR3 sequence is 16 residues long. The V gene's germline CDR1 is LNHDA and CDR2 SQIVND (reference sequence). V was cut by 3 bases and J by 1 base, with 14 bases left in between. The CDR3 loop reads CASSISSGRGTDTQYF. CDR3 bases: TGTGCCAGTAGTATTTCGTCGGGGCGCGGCACAGATACGCAGTATTTT. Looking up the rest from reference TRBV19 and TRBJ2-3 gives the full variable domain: DGGITQSPKYLFRKEGQNVTLSCEQNLNHDAMYWYRQDPGQGLRLIYYSQIVNDFQKGDIAEGYSVSREKKESFPLTVTSAQKNPTAFYLCASSISSGRGTDTQYFGPGTRLTVL.

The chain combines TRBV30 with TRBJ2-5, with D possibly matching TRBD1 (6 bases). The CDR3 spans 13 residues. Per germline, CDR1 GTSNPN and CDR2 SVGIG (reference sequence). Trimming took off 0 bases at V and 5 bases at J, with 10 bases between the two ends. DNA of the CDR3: TGTGCCTGGAGTGTACAGGGCTGGGAGACCCAGTACTTC. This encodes CAWSVQGWETQYF. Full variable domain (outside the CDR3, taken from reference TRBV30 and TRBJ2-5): SQTIHQWPATLVQPVGSPLSLECTVEGTSNPNLYWYRQAAGRGLQLLFYSVGIGQISSEVPQNLSASRPQDRQFILSSKKLLLSDSGFYLCAWSVQGWETQYFGPGTRLLVL.

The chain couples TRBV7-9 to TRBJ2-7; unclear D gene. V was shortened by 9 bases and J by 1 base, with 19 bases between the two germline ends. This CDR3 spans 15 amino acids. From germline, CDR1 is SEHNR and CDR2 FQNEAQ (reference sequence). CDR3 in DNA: TGTGCCAGTGCCTTTGAGACCAGAAGGTCCTACGAGCAGTACTTC. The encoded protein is CASAFETRRSYEQYF. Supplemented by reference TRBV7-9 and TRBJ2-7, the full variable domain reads DTGVSQNPRHKITKRGQNVTFRCDPISEHNRLYWYRQTLGQGPEFLTYFQNEAQLEKSRLLSDRFSAERPKGSFSTLEIQRTEQGDSAMYLCASAFETRRSYEQYFGPGTRLTVT.

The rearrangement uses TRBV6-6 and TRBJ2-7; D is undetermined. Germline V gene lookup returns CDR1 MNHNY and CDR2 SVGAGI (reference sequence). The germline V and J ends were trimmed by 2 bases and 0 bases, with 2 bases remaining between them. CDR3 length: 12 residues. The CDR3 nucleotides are TGTGCCAGCAGTTACACCTCCTACGAGCAGTACTTC. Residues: CASSYTSYEQYF.

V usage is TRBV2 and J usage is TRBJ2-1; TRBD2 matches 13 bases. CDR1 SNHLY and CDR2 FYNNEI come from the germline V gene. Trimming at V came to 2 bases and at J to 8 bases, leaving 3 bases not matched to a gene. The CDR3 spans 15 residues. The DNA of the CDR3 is TGTGCCAGCAGTGAACGGACTAGCGGGAGTTATGAGCAGTTCTTC. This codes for CASSERTSGSYEQFF. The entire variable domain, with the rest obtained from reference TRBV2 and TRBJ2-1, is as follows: EPEVTQTPSHQVTQMGQEVILRCVPISNHLYFYWYRQILGQKVEFLVSFYNNEISEKSEIFDDQFSVERPDGSNFTLKIRSTKLEDSAMYFCASSERTSGSYEQFFGPGTRLTVL.

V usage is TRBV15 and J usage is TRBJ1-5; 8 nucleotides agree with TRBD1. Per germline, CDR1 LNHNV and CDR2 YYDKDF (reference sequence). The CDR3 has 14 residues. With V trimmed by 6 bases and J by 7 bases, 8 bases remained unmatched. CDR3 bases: TGTGCCACCAGTACGGACAGGGTATGGCAGCCCCAGCATTTT. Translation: CATSTDRVWQPQHF.

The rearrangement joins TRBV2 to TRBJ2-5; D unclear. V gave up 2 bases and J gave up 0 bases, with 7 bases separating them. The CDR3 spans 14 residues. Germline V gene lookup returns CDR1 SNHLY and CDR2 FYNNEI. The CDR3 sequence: CASSERAYQETQYF. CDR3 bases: TGTGCCAGCAGTGAAAGGGCGTACCAAGAGACCCAGTACTTC.

As DNA, the CDR3 is TGTGCCTGGAGTGGCCGTGGGGGTGTGGGCACTGAAGCTTTCTTT. Residues: CAWSGRGGVGTEAFF. V is TRBV30 and J is TRBJ1-1, with D perhaps TRBD1 (5 bases). This CDR3 spans 15 amino acids. The V end lost 1 base, the J end lost 4 bases, and 16 bases lay between the germline ends. Germline CDR1 is GTSNPN and CDR2 is SVGIG (reference sequence).

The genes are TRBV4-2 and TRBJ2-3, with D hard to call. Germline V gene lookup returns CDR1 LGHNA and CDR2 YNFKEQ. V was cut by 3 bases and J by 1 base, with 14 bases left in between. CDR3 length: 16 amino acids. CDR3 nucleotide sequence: TGTGCCAGCAGCCAGGGTTACCCGCGTGGCACAGATACGCAGTATTTT. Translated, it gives CASSQGYPRGTDTQYF.

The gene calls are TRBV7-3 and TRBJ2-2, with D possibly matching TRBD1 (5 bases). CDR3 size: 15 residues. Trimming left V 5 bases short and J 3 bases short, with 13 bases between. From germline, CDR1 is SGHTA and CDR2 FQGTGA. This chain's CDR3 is CASSPVGRDTGELFF. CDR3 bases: TGTGCCAGCAGCCCCGTCGGCAGGGACACCGGGGAGCTGTTTTTT.

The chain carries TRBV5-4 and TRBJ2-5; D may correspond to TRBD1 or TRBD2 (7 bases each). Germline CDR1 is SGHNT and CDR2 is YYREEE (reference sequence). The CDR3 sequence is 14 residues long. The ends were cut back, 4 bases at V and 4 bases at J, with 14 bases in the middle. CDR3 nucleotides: TGTGCCAGCAGCCAGGGGGGGCCGGCAGAGACCCAGTACTTC. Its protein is CASSQGGPAETQYF.

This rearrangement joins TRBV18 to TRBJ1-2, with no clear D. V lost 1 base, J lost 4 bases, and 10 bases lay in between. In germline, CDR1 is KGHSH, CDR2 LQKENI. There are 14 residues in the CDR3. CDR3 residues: CASSPRGESYGYTF. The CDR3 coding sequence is TGTGCCAGCTCACCACGGGGTGAAAGCTATGGCTACACCTTC.

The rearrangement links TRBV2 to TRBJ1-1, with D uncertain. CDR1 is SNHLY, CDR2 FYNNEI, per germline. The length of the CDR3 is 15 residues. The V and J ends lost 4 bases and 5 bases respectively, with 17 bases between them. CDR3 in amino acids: CASSVARIQRTEAFF. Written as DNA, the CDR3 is TGTGCCAGCAGTGTGGCCCGGATACAGAGAACTGAAGCTTTCTTT.

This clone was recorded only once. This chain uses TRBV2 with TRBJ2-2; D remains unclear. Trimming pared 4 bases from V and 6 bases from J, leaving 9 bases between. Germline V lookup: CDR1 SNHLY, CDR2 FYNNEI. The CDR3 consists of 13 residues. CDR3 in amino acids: CASSVGTPGELFF. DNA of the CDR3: TGTGCCAGCAGTGTAGGTACACCCGGGGAGCTGTTTTTT.

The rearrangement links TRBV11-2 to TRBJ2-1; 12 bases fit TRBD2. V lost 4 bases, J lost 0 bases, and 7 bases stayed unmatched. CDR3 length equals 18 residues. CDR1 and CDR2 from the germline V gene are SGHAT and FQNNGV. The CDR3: CASSSGTSGPRSYNEQFF. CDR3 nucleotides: TGTGCCAGCAGCTCCGGGACTAGCGGGCCCCGCTCCTACAATGAGCAGTTCTTC.

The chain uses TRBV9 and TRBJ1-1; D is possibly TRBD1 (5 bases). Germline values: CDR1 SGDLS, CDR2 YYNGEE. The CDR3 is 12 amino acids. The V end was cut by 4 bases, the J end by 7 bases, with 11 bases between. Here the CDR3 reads CASSLQTDEAFF. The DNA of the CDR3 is TGTGCCAGCAGCCTACAGACAGATGAAGCTTTCTTT.

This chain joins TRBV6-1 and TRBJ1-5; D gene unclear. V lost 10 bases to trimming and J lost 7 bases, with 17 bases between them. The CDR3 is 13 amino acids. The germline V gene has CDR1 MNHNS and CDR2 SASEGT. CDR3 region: CATQSHRGQPQHF. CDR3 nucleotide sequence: TGTGCCACCCAGAGTCACCGGGGACAGCCCCAGCATTTT.

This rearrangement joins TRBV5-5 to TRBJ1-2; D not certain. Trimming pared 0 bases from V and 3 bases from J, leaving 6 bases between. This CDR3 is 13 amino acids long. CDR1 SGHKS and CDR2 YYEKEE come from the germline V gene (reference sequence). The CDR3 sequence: CASSLGWDYGYTF. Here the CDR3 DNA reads TGTGCCAGCAGCTTGGGGTGGGACTATGGCTACACCTTC. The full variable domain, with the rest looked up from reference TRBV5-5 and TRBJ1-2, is DAGVTQSPTHLIKTRGQQVTLRCSPISGHKSVSWYQQVLGQGPQFIFQYYEKEERGRGNFPDRFSARQFPNYSSELNVNALLLGDSALYLCASSLGWDYGYTFGSGTRLTVV.